A selection of T cell receptor beta chains follows, all from one sample in a study of response to subunit inactivated influenza vaccine. TCRdb fed the RT-PCR reads into MiXCR, producing one record per CDR3 protein. The table shows around 600,000 distinct CDR3 sequences, with around 11% occurring only once. The same sample was also studied in work on T cells expressing NK-cell markers.

The input for sequencing was PBMCs from blood, taken on the day of vaccination. The origin of the receptors is a man in his fifties who received an inactivated influenza vaccine. The CDR3 runs from the conserved cysteine through the conserved F or W. Part of the rows lack a size; the others show once, few, many or a class for expanded clones.

J gene: TRBJ2-5
V gene: TRBV20-1
clone size: few
CDR3 protein: CSAELAGVETQYF

J gene: TRBJ2-1
V gene: TRBV7-9
clone size: few
CDR3 protein: CASSVRRYSEQFF

J gene: TRBJ2-1
V gene: TRBV18
clone size: .
CDR3 protein: CASSPPDRAVPNEQFF

J gene: TRBJ2-5
V gene: TRBV5-4
clone size: .
CDR3 protein: CASSLQGGEETQYF

J gene: TRBJ2-3
V gene: TRBV9
clone size: few
CDR3 protein: CASSPTQLDTQYF

J gene: TRBJ2-3
V gene: TRBV6-2/TRBV6-3
clone size: few
CDR3 protein: CASSSYRQGGTDTQYF

J gene: TRBJ2-5
V gene: TRBV29-1
clone size: .
CDR3 protein: CSAHGLSRFQYF

J gene: TRBJ2-5
V gene: TRBV12-3/TRBV12-4
clone size: many
CDR3 protein: CASSFGTTAGAGETQYF

J gene: TRBJ2-1
V gene: TRBV20-1
clone size: few
CDR3 protein: CSVGRTIGNEQFF

J gene: TRBJ1-2
V gene: TRBV10-3
clone size: few
CDR3 protein: CATVQGRGGAYGYTF

J gene: TRBJ1-4
V gene: TRBV13
clone size: .
CDR3 protein: CASSLGQGAATNEKLFF

J gene: TRBJ2-2
V gene: TRBV7-9
clone size: few
CDR3 protein: CASSPGTGGELFF

J gene: TRBJ1-4
V gene: TRBV11-2
clone size: .
CDR3 protein: CASSFPQGAHQTSTNEKLFF

J gene: TRBJ2-2
V gene: TRBV20-1
clone size: few
CDR3 protein: CSASREGDLGTGELFF

J gene: TRBJ2-5
V gene: TRBV7-2
clone size: few
CDR3 protein: CASSLQAAAQETQYF

J gene: TRBJ1-1
V gene: TRBV28
clone size: .
CDR3 protein: CASIWGRRTEAFF

J gene: TRBJ1-1
V gene: TRBV5-5
clone size: few
CDR3 protein: CASSPRWGSEAFF

J gene: TRBJ2-2
V gene: TRBV6-1
clone size: few
CDR3 protein: CASSEIGQGRTGELFF

J gene: TRBJ1-5
V gene: TRBV19
clone size: .
CDR3 protein: CASTPQLQGHHQPQHF

J gene: TRBJ1-6
V gene: TRBV5-1
clone size: .
CDR3 protein: CASSLGSREGSPLHF

J gene: TRBJ2-2
V gene: TRBV4-3
clone size: few
CDR3 protein: CASSQEPFTGELFF

J gene: TRBJ2-2
V gene: TRBV2
clone size: few
CDR3 protein: CASSERRVAGFNTGELFF

J gene: TRBJ1-6
V gene: TRBV19
clone size: many
CDR3 protein: CASRMDYNSPLHF

J gene: TRBJ1-1
V gene: TRBV5-1
clone size: .
CDR3 protein: CASSQTSSSEAFF

J gene: TRBJ1-1
V gene: TRBV11-2
clone size: few
CDR3 protein: CASSSFQPEAFF

J gene: TRBJ2-2
V gene: TRBV7-9
clone size: .
CDR3 protein: CASSLEGGELFF

J gene: TRBJ2-7
V gene: TRBV7-2
clone size: .
CDR3 protein: CASSTRQVSYEQYF

J gene: TRBJ1-1
V gene: TRBV6-2/TRBV6-3
clone size: .
CDR3 protein: CASSPGRGFVGLTTEAFF

J gene: TRBJ1-6
V gene: TRBV12-3/TRBV12-4
clone size: .
CDR3 protein: CASSLEGSPLHF

J gene: TRBJ2-3
V gene: TRBV5-6
clone size: few
CDR3 protein: CASSRTGTSGDTQYF

J gene: TRBJ2-1
V gene: TRBV7-6
clone size: few
CDR3 protein: CASSLGAAKGGNEQFF

J gene: TRBJ2-5
V gene: TRBV5-1
clone size: few
CDR3 protein: CASSPTQGGETQYF

J gene: TRBJ2-1
V gene: TRBV7-2
clone size: .
CDR3 protein: CASSLFLLLSPAGDSSYNEQFF

J gene: TRBJ2-7
V gene: TRBV12-3/TRBV12-4
clone size: few
CDR3 protein: CASSLGGQVYEQYF

J gene: TRBJ1-2
V gene: TRBV20-1
clone size: few
CDR3 protein: CSARLPGFYGYTF

J gene: TRBJ2-1
V gene: TRBV11-2
clone size: few
CDR3 protein: CASSLVLAGGPTDNEQFF

J gene: TRBJ1-1
V gene: TRBV5-1
clone size: few
CDR3 protein: CASSLVGVENTEAFF

J gene: TRBJ2-1
V gene: TRBV7-2
clone size: many
CDR3 protein: CASSLVTSGFEQFF

J gene: TRBJ2-4
V gene: TRBV7-9
clone size: few
CDR3 protein: CASSLLGGTKNIQYF

J gene: TRBJ1-5
V gene: TRBV6-2/TRBV6-3
clone size: .
CDR3 protein: CASSGQDQPQHF

J gene: TRBJ2-3
V gene: TRBV20-1
clone size: few
CDR3 protein: CSASRQTDTQYF

J gene: TRBJ2-1
V gene: TRBV9
clone size: many
CDR3 protein: CASSPGTSSYNEQFF

J gene: TRBJ2-1
V gene: TRBV28
clone size: few
CDR3 protein: CASSTGPGLDFYNEQFF

J gene: TRBJ2-7
V gene: TRBV6-5
clone size: few
CDR3 protein: CASRTRTGEQYF

J gene: TRBJ2-7
V gene: TRBV7-9
clone size: few
CDR3 protein: CASSRTESSYEQYF

J gene: TRBJ2-1
V gene: TRBV29-1
clone size: few
CDR3 protein: CSVDPRTGYPSSYNEQFF

J gene: TRBJ1-6
V gene: TRBV4-3
clone size: few
CDR3 protein: CASSSSTAYNSPLHF